The 23 T cell receptor beta chains reported below all come from one sample, sequenced in a study of T cell repertoires in cytomegalovirus infection. TCRdb reprocessed the reads via MiXCR and lists one record per CDR3 protein. This sample carries approximately 120,000 distinct CDR3 sequences, around 28% of them seen once, and the ten largest clones take roughly 81%. The antigens for these receptors are not known. Sequenced here: CD8+ T cells from cultured PBMCs, sampled from culture after CMV antigen stimulation. The receptors derive from a human donor in good health (CMV status not recorded). Some clones in this sample may be carry-over from other donors' samples.

This clonotype was picked up many times. The V gene is TRBV7-6, the J gene TRBJ1-6; D is perhaps TRBD1 (6 bases). The CDR3 totals 15 residues. The germline V gene has CDR1 SGHVS and CDR2 FNYEAQ. V was clipped by 5 bases and J by 6 bases, with 14 bases between them. The CDR3 region has the DNA TGTGCCAGCAGCCCCCGGGACACATTTAATTCACCCCTCCACTTT. Protein: CASSPRDTFNSPLHF.

This clonotype showed up just a few times. J is TRBJ2-3 and V is TRBV5-4, with TRBD2 identical over 9 bases. Germline-derived CDR1 and CDR2 are SGHNT and YYREEE (reference sequence). This CDR3 contains 14 residues. Trimming removed 2 bases from V and 6 bases from J; junction bases left unmatched: 4. Written as DNA, the CDR3 is TGTGCCAGCAGCTTCGGCGGGGGGGCGGATACGCAGTATTTT. This translates into CASSFGGGADTQYF.

This clonotype was seen a handful of times. The chain uses TRBV6-6 and TRBJ1-2; 7 bases fit TRBD1. After removal of 5 bases from V and 7 bases from J, the junction contained 7 bases not matched to a gene. The CDR3 totals 13 residues. In germline, CDR1 is MNHNY, CDR2 SVGAGI (reference sequence). CDR3 sequence (DNA): TGTGCCAGCAGTACCTGGACAGGCAGTGGCTACACCTTC. Translating gives CASSTWTGSGYTF.

This chain links TRBV2 with TRBJ2-7; 11 bases align to TRBD2. The CDR3 is made up of 13 amino acids. Losses at the gene ends were 7 bases for V and 4 bases for J; bases not matched to a gene: 3. Germline V gene data show CDR1 as SNHLY and CDR2 as FYNNEI. CDR3 residues: CASTTSGGYEQYF. Written as DNA, the CDR3 is TGTGCCAGCACCACTAGCGGGGGTTACGAGCAGTACTTC.

The chain has TRBV20-1 and TRBJ1-1; D is unclear. Trimming pared 2 bases from V and 4 bases from J, leaving 11 bases between. The V gene's germline CDR1 is DFQATT and CDR2 SNEGSKA (reference sequence). CDR3 size: 13 residues. CDR3 sequence (DNA): TGCAGTGCTAGACTGGGAATGATCACTGAAGCTTTCTTT. Amino acid sequence: CSARLGMITEAFF.

This clonotype was detected only a few times. The chain combines TRBV6-1 with TRBJ1-4; no clear D. The CDR3 is 11 amino acids. Deletions cut 7 bases from V and 7 bases from J, with 7 bases between. Germline loops: CDR1 MNHNS, CDR2 SASEGT. The CDR3 loop is CASIYGEKLFF. CDR3 nucleotide sequence: TGTGCCAGCATTTATGGTGAAAAACTGTTTTTT.

In this sample, this clonotype turned up many times. V and J are TRBV5-5 and TRBJ1-2, with 12 bases that match TRBD1. CDR1 and CDR2 from the germline V gene are SGHKS and YYEKEE (reference sequence). This CDR3 has 16 amino acids. With 2 bases clipped from V and 4 bases from J, the junction kept 6 bases outside the gene matches. The CDR3 protein is CASSFGDRGRAYGYTF. DNA of the CDR3: TGTGCCAGCAGCTTCGGGGACAGGGGGCGCGCCTATGGCTACACCTTC.

This clonotype was seen many times. The chain is built from TRBV7-2 and TRBJ2-2; TRBD2 aligns across 10 bases. This CDR3 contains 18 residues. Per germline, CDR1 SGHTA and CDR2 FQGNSA. J was trimmed by 11 bases and V by 0 bases; bases with no gene match: 15. This chain's CDR3 is CASSLAKGGLARMSELFF. As DNA, the CDR3 is TGTGCCAGCAGCTTAGCGAAGGGGGGACTAGCGCGGATGAGTGAGCTGTTTTTT.

This clonotype appeared a single time. A much bigger clone sits one base away, suggesting this may be a read error. The gene calls are TRBV19 and TRBJ2-1; no clear D. Germline values: CDR1 LNHDA, CDR2 SQIVND (reference sequence). This CDR3 has 13 amino acids. The ends were cut back, 5 bases at V and 10 bases at J, with 15 bases in the middle. CDR3 sequence: CASSPSRNYEQFF. CDR3 nucleotide sequence: TGTGCCAGTAGTCCATCCCGGAACTACGAGCAGTTCTTC.

J is TRBJ2-7 and V is TRBV20-1, with D perhaps TRBD1 (6 bases). The V gene's germline CDR1 is DFQATT and CDR2 SNEGSKA (reference sequence). The ends were cut back, 0 bases at V and 2 bases at J, with 11 bases in the middle. The CDR3 is 14 amino acids. The DNA for the CDR3 is TGCAGTGCTAGAGACAAGGGACAAACCTACGAGCAGTACTTC. Its translation is CSARDKGQTYEQYF.

CDR3 nucleotide sequence: TGTGCCAGCAGTTACTCGTCGAGAGCAGCCTTTCGGTGGGATACGCAGTATTTT. Its protein product is CASSYSSRAAFRWDTQYF. V usage is TRBV6-6 and J usage is TRBJ2-3; no clear D. Germline-derived CDR1 and CDR2 are MNHNY and SVGAGI (reference sequence). V dropped 0 bases and J dropped 6 bases, with 22 bases sitting between them. The CDR3 runs to 18 residues.

Ten or more counts support this clonotype. The chain recombines TRBV9 with TRBJ2-2; D possibly uses TRBD1 or TRBD2 (5 bases each). The CDR3 is 15 residues long. Germline values: CDR1 SGDLS, CDR2 YYNGEE. V lost 3 bases to trimming and J lost 1 base, with 10 bases between them. The CDR3 bases are TGTGCCAGCAGCGACGGGACGCGGAACACCGGGGAGCTGTTTTTT. This translates into CASSDGTRNTGELFF. Full variable domain (rest looked up from reference TRBV9 and TRBJ2-2): DSGVTQTPKHLITATGQRVTLRCSPRSGDLSVYWYQQSLDQGLQFLIQYYNGEERAKGNILERFSAQQFPDLHSELNLSSLELGDSALYFCASSDGTRNTGELFFGEGSRLTVL.

CDR3 DNA: TGTGCCAGCGCTTGGGTCACAGAGAACACCGGGGAGCTGTTTTTT. Amino acid sequence: CASAWVTENTGELFF. This chain joins TRBV5-6 and TRBJ2-2; no clear D gene. V lost 7 bases to trimming and J lost 1 base, with 14 bases between them. This CDR3 has 15 residues. The germline gives CDR1 SGHDT, CDR2 YYEEEE.

The chain has TRBV24-1 and TRBJ2-1, with D hard to call. CDR1 KGHDR and CDR2 SFDVKD come from the germline V gene. The CDR3 runs 11 residues. The germline V and J ends were trimmed by 4 bases and 3 bases, with 0 bases remaining between them. This chain's CDR3 is CATSDYNEQFF. CDR3 DNA sequence: TGTGCCACCAGTGACTACAATGAGCAGTTCTTC.

This clonotype was seen more than once but under ten times. The chain carries TRBV28 and TRBJ1-2, with 8 nucleotides matching TRBD1. The V and J ends lost 3 bases and 5 bases, in that order; junction bases with no gene match: 17. Germline lookup yields CDR1 MDHEN and CDR2 SYDVKM. The CDR3 has 18 residues. CDR3 nucleotides: TGTGCCAGCAGTTTTTTCGATTGGGACAGGAGCCCTGGGTATGGCTACACCTTC. It encodes CASSFFDWDRSPGYGYTF.

This clonotype was recorded a few times. The chain is built from TRBV20-1 and TRBJ1-2, with D possibly matching TRBD1 (5 bases). In germline, CDR1 is DFQATT, CDR2 SNEGSKA (reference sequence). The CDR3 is 13 amino acids. Trimming removed 0 bases at V and 2 bases at J, with 7 bases between. In nucleotides, the CDR3 is TGCAGTGCTAGAGACAGGGTCAACTATGGCTACACCTTC. This translates into CSARDRVNYGYTF.

V usage is TRBV4-1 and J usage is TRBJ2-1, with D possibly matching TRBD2 (5 bases). Germline CDR1 and CDR2: MGHRA and YSYEKL. Between the trimmed V and J ends, which lost 1 base and 8 bases, there was a span of 15 bases. The CDR3 consists of 15 residues. In DNA, the CDR3 is TGCGCCAGCAGCCAAGCGCCTAGCCCAAACGATGAGCAGTTCTTC. Protein product: CASSQAPSPNDEQFF.

This chain uses TRBV2 with TRBJ2-3, with 8 bases aligning to TRBD2. The CDR3 is 15 amino acids. Per germline, CDR1 SNHLY and CDR2 FYNNEI. V shed 2 bases and J 4 bases; nucleotides not matched to a gene: 5. CDR3 sequence reads: CASSETGGPPDTQYF. The DNA for the CDR3 is TGTGCCAGCAGTGAAACGGGGGGGCCCCCAGATACGCAGTATTTT.

Many counts were recorded for this clonotype. The V call is TRBV11-3, the J call TRBJ2-2; D is unresolved. The CDR3 is 14 amino acids. Looked up from germline, CDR1 is SGHNT and CDR2 is YENEEA. V was shortened by 6 bases and J by 0 bases, with 8 bases between the two germline ends. The CDR3 nucleotides read TGTGCCAGCAGTATACTACCGAACACCGGGGAGCTGTTTTTT. It is translated as CASSILPNTGELFF.

This clonotype was observed many times. V is TRBV12-3 or TRBV12-4 and J is TRBJ1-5, with TRBD1 identical over 7 bases. CDR3 length equals 14 residues. The J segment lost 7 bases and the V segment lost 4 bases, leaving 7 bases of the junction unmatched. The CDR3 DNA reads TGTGCCAGCAGTTCCGGACAGGTAGAACAGCCCCAGCATTTT. As protein: CASSSGQVEQPQHF.

This clonotype is a singleton in its sample. The V and J genes are TRBV19 and TRBJ2-7; D gene unclear. From germline, CDR1 is LNHDA and CDR2 SQIVND (reference sequence). The CDR3 length is 15 residues. V gave up 3 bases and J gave up 3 bases, with 15 bases separating them. The CDR3 nucleotides read TGTGCCAGTAGTATCTACCCCGTTCATAACTACGAGCAGTACTTC. Translated: CASSIYPVHNYEQYF.

The chain is built from TRBV12-3 or TRBV12-4 and TRBJ1-2, with D perhaps matching TRBD1 (6 bases). The CDR3 consists of 15 residues. V was clipped by 6 bases and J by 8 bases, with 22 bases between them. The CDR3 here is CASSPTTGNPSGYTF. CDR3 coding DNA: TGTGCCAGCAGCCCTACCACAGGGAACCCCTCCGGCTACACCTTC.

This clonotype has just one count. Possible read error: a much larger clone is one base away. The chain combines TRBV11-2 with TRBJ2-3; 9 nucleotides agree with TRBD2. Trimming took 5 bases from V and 3 from J; bases not matched to a gene: 3. CDR1 and CDR2 from the germline V gene are SGHAT and FQNNGV. This CDR3 region has 14 residues. The DNA for the CDR3 is TGTGCCAGCAGCCCCAGCGGGGGGACAGATACGCAGTATTTT. Amino acid sequence: CASSPSGGTDTQYF.